Sequencing of this TCR beta chain was carried out in a study of T-cell memory formation after mild COVID-19. For the study at large: For the most part, TCR clusters were specific to one donor.

TCRdb re-analysed the 5' RACE reads in MiXCR, keeping a single row per CDR3 protein. The data hold a few hundred thousand distinct CDR3 sequences, with approximately 19% observed a single time. The J segment lost 4 bases and the V segment lost 10 bases, leaving 17 bases of the junction unmatched. Germline CDR1 MNHNY, CDR2 SVGAGI (reference sequence). The CDR3 extends over 17 amino acids. This clonotype occurred a few times. This sequence was found in a man aged 18 to 29 who had mild COVID-19 (a few samples of this study predate the infection). Cell type and time point are not known. J is TRBJ2-2 and V is TRBV6-6; the match to TRBD2 covers 8 bases. What was sequenced was PBMCs or a T cell subset sorted from them (not recorded which). In DNA form, the CDR3 reads TGTGCCACCGCCCTAGGGCAGGGGACTAGGAGCACCGGGGAGCTGTTTTTT. Translated: CATALGQGTRSTGELFF.